This is a list of T cell receptor beta chains from one sample in a study of blood T cell repertoires in COVID-19. TCRdb's table, derived via immunoSEQ multiplex PCR, lists solely in-frame clones and lacks some. This table has around 86,000 clones, 75% to 90% appearing once. The sequencing input was peripheral blood. The source is an elderly man with acute or convalescent COVID-19. The CDR3 runs from the conserved cysteine through the conserved F or W. The D gene is left open where the match is weak. Size is omitted from some rows. Given values are once, few, many or a class for expanded clones.

TGTGCCAGCAAGTGCCGGCGGGAGGCCTCCTACAATGAGCAGTTCTTC,CASKCRREASYNEQFF,TRBJ2-1,TRBD2,-,TRBV6-4
TGTGCCAGCAGCCAAATTGGTAGAAATGAAAAACTGTTTTTT,CASSQIGRNEKLFF,TRBJ1-4,-,-,TRBV7-9
TGTGCCAGCTCAGCAACTAGCGGGAGGAGGGAGACCCAGTACTTC,CASSATSGRRETQYF,TRBJ2-5,TRBD2,-,TRBV18
TGTGCCAGCAGCTTCCGAGGATTCTCTGGGGCCAACGTCCTGACTTTC,CASSFRGFSGANVLTF,TRBJ2-6,-,-,TRBV7-3
TGCAGCGGCTGGACGGGGAGCTCTGGAAACACCATATATTTT,CSGWTGSSGNTIYF,TRBJ1-3,-,-,TRBV29-1
TGTGCCAGCAGCAAGGGACTCCTCTACAATGAGCAGTTCTTC,CASSKGLLYNEQFF,TRBJ2-1,-,-,TRBV21-1
TGTGCCAGCAGCGTAGGACAGGGAGCCTACGAGCAGTACTTC,CASSVGQGAYEQYF,TRBJ2-7,TRBD1,-,TRBV9
TGTGCCAGTAGTATAGCAGGGGACGAGCAGTACTTC,CASSIAGDEQYF,TRBJ2-7,-,-,TRBV19
TGTGCCTGGAGTGAATTTCTAGCGGGAGGGCCGTTATCCCGGGAGCTGTTTTTT,CAWSEFLAGGPLSRELFF,TRBJ2-2,TRBD2,once,TRBV30
TGTGCCAGCAGTTATTCTGGACAGGGTTACGAGCAGTACTTC,CASSYSGQGYEQYF,TRBJ2-7,TRBD1,-,TRBV6-5
TGCGCCAGCAGCTTGAGCTCACCTAGCACAGATACGCAGTATTTT,CASSLSSPSTDTQYF,TRBJ2-3,-,once,TRBV5-1
TGTGCCAGTACCCTAGGGGGTGACTATGGCTACACCTTC,CASTLGGDYGYTF,TRBJ1-2,-,-,TRBV19
TGTGCCAGCAGCCTACAGGGATCCTCTGGAAACACCATATATTTT,CASSLQGSSGNTIYF,TRBJ1-3,-,few,TRBV11-2
TGTGCCAGCAGTGCCAGACAGGGGGCGAACACTGAAGCTTTCTTT,CASSARQGANTEAFF,TRBJ1-1,TRBD1,few,TRBV27
TGTGCCAGCAGCTTAGGGGACACCGGGGAGCTGTTTTTT,CASSLGDTGELFF,TRBJ2-2,-,-,TRBV5-4
TGTGCCAGCAGCACTTTAGCGGGAGGTGATACCGGGGAGCTGTTTTTT,CASSTLAGGDTGELFF,TRBJ2-2,TRBD2,-,TRBV5-6
TGCGCCAGCAGCTTTAAAGAGACCCAGTACTTC,CASSFKETQYF,TRBJ2-5,-,-,TRBV5-1
TGTGCCAGCAGCCTAAGAAGGAGTATAGGACTTCAGAACACTGAAGCTTTCTTT,CASSLRRSIGLQNTEAFF,TRBJ1-1,-,-,TRBV14